This T cell receptor (beta chain) emerged from a study of T cell responses to AZD1222 COVID-19 vaccine. Findings and caveats of the study: Most donors were white British, females outnumbered males, and clonal diversity was possibly underestimated.

Only one count was recorded for this clone. The antigen remains unidentified. The V and J ends lost 3 bases and 7 bases, in that order; junction bases with no gene match: 3. There are 14 residues in the CDR3. CDR1 and CDR2 (germline): SGHDN, FVKESK. The protocol was immunoSEQ multiplex PCR, while the TCRdb copy is restricted to in-frame clones and leaves out a portion. The sample has about 120,000 clones; roughly 90% are singletons. The gene calls are TRBV14 and TRBJ2-7; 13 bases fit TRBD2. Material: peripheral blood, obtained 28 days after the second dose of the MenACWY control vaccine. The source of this sequence is an adult who received the MenACWY meningococcal vaccine as a control. CDR3 region: CASSQGLAGIEQYF. In DNA, the CDR3 is TGTGCCAGCAGCCAGGGACTAGCGGGAATTGAGCAGTACTTC.